This T cell receptor beta chain was recorded in a study of cytotoxic CD8 clonotypes in ibrutinib-treated CLL. From cryopreserved PBMCs came around 2 micrograms of genomic DNA used for TCR beta libraries. Generated by immunoSEQ multiplex PCR, the TCRdb table keeps only in-frame clones and is missing some. The sample has under 300,000 clones; roughly 70% are singletons. The CDR3 loop spans 17 amino acids. The junction had 12 bases not matched to a gene; V was cut back by 4 bases and J by 0 bases. Germline CDR1 SNHLY, CDR2 FYNNEI. Study results and limitations: Clonality rose at ibrutinib response and fell back toward baseline at progression. Patients had baseline clonality above age-matched healthy donors, and this clonality moved with circulating CD8+ T-cell counts.

For this clone: Antigen unknown.

The chain employs TRBV2 and TRBJ2-7; the match to TRBD1 covers 7 bases. The sample in question was PBMCs, obtained after 24 months of ibrutinib treatment. This sequence originates from a human donor with chronic lymphocytic leukemia. The CDR3 nucleotides are TGTGCCAGCAGTGGGGGGAATACACAGGGGATCTCCTACGAGCAGTACTTC. Amino acids: CASSGGNTQGISYEQYF.